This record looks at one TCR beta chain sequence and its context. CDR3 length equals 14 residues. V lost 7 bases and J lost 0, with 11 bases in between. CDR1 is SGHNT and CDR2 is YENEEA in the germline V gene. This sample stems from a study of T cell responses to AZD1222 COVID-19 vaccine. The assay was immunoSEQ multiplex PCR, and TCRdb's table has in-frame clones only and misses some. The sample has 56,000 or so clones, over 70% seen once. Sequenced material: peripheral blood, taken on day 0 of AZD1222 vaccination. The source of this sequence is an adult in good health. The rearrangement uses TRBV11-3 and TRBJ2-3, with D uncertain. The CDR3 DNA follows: TGTGCCAGCACCCTAACCACTAGCACAGATACGCAGTATTTT. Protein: CASTLTTSTDTQYF.